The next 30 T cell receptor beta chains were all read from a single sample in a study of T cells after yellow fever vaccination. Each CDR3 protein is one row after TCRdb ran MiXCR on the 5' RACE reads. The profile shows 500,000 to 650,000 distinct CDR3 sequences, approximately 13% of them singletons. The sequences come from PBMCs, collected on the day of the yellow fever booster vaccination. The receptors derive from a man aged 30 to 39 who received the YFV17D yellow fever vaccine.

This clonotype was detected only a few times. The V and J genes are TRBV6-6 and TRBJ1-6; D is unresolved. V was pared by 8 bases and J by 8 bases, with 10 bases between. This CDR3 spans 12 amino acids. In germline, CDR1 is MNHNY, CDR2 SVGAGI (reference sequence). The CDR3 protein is CASGGWDSPLHF. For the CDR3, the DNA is TGTGCCAGCGGAGGGTGGGATTCACCCCTCCACTTT.

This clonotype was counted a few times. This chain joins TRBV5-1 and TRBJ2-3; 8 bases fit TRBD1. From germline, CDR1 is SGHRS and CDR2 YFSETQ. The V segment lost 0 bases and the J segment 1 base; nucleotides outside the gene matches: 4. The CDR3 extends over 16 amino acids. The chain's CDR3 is CASSLAAGQGTDTQYF. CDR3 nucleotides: TGCGCCAGCAGCTTGGCCGCGGGACAGGGCACAGATACGCAGTATTTT.

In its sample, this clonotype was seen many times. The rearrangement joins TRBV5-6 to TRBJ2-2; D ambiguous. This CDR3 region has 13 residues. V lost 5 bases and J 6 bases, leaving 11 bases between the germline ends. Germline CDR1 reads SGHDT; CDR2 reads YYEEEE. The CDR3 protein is CASRILNAGELFF. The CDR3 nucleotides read TGTGCCAGCAGGATTCTGAATGCCGGGGAGCTGTTTTTT. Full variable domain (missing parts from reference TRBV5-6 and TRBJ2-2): DAGVTQSPTHLIKTRGQQVTLRCSPKSGHDTVSWYQQALGQGPQFIFQYYEEEERQRGNFPDRFSGHQFPNYSSELNVNALLLGDSALYLCASRILNAGELFFGEGSRLTVL.

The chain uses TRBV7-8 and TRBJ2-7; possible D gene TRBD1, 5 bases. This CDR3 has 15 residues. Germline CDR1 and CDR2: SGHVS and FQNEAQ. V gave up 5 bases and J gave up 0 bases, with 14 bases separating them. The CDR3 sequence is CASSPLRGYSYEQYF. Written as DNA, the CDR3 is TGTGCCAGCAGCCCCCTTAGGGGCTACTCCTACGAGCAGTACTTC.

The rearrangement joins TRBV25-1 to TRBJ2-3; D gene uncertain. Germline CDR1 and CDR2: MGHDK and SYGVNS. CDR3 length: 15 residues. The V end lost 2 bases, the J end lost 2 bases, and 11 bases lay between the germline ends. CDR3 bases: TGTGCCAGCAGTGAAATGGATCGTCTCACAGATACGCAGTATTTT. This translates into CASSEMDRLTDTQYF.

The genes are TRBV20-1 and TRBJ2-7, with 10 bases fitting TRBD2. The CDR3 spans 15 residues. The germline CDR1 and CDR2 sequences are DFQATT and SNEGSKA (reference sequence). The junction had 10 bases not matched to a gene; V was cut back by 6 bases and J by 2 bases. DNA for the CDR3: TGCAGTGCCTATACCCGACTAGCGGGCACCTACGAGCAGTACTTC. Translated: CSAYTRLAGTYEQYF.

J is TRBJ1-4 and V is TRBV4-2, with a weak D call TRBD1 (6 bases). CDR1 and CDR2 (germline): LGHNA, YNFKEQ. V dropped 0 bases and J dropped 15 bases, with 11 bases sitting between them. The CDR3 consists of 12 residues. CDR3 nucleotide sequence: TGTGCCAGCAGCCAAGATAACAGGGAGGTGTTTTTT. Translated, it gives CASSQDNREVFF.

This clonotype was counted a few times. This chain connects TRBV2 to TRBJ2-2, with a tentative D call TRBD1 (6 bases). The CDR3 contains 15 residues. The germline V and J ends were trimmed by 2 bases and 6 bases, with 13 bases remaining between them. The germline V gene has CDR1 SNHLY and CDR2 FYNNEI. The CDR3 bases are TGTGCCAGCAGTGAATCTTGGGGGCAGGCCGGGGAGCTGTTTTTT. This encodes CASSESWGQAGELFF.

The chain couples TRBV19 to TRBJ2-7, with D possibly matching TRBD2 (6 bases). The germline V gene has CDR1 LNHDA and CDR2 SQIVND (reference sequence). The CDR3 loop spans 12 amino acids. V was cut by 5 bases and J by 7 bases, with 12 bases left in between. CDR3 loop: CASSRGTTEQYF. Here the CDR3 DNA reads TGTGCCAGTAGTCGCGGGACCACTGAGCAGTACTTC.

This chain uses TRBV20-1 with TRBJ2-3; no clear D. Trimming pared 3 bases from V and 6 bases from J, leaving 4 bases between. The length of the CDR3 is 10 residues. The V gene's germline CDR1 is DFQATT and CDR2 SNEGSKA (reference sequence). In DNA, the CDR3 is TGCAGTGCTAGTATCGATACGCAGTATTTT. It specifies CSASIDTQYF.

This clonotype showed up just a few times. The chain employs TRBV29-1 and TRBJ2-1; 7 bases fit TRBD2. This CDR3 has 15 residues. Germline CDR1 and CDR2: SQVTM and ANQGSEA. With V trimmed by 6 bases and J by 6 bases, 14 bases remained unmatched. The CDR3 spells CSVGRDYGRVNEQFF. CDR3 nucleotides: TGCAGCGTAGGAAGGGACTATGGGCGGGTCAATGAGCAGTTCTTC.

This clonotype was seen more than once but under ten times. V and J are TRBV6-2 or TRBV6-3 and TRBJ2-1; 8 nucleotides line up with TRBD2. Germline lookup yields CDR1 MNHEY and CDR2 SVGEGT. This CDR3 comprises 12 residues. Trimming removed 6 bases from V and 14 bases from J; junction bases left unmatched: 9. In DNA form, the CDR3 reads TGTGCCAGCAGCACCGGGGGGGGGTTCAAGTTCTTC. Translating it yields CASSTGGGFKFF.

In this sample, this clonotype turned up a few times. CDR3 amino acids: CSSPGQGTDTQYF. For the CDR3, the DNA is TGCAGTTCGCCGGGACAGGGCACAGATACGCAGTATTTT. This chain links TRBV20-1 with TRBJ2-3, with 8 bases matching TRBD1. The J segment lost 1 base and the V segment lost 8 bases, leaving 5 bases of the junction unmatched. Germline lookup yields CDR1 DFQATT and CDR2 SNEGSKA (reference sequence). The CDR3 spans 13 residues.

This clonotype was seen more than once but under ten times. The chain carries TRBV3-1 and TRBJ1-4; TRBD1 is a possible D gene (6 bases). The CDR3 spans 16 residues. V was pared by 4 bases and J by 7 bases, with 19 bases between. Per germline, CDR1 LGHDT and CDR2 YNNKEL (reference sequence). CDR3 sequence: CASSRRGQGLVEKLFF. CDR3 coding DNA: TGTGCCAGCAGCCGAAGGGGCCAGGGGTTGGTTGAAAAACTGTTTTTT. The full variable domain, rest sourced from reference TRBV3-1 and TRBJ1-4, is DTAVSQTPKYLVTQMGNDKSIKCEQNLGHDTMYWYKQDSKKFLKIMFSYNNKELIINETVPNRFSPKSPDKAHLNLHINSLELGDSAVYFCASSRRGQGLVEKLFFGSGTQLSVL.

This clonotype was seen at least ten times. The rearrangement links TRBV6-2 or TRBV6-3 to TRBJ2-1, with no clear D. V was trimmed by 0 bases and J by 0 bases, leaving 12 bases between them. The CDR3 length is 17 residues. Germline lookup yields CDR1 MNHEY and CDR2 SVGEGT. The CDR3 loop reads CASSYSIQKSSYNEQFF. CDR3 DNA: TGTGCCAGCAGTTACTCGATACAGAAGAGCTCCTACAATGAGCAGTTCTTC.

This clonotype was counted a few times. The CDR3 region has the DNA TGTGCCAGCAGTGAAAGGGCGGGGTCCAATTCACCCCTCCACTTT. This encodes CASSERAGSNSPLHF. J is TRBJ1-6 and V is TRBV2; the D is unclear. Trimming took off 2 bases at V and 7 bases at J, with 12 bases between the two ends. This CDR3 spans 15 amino acids. Looked up from germline, CDR1 is SNHLY and CDR2 is FYNNEI.

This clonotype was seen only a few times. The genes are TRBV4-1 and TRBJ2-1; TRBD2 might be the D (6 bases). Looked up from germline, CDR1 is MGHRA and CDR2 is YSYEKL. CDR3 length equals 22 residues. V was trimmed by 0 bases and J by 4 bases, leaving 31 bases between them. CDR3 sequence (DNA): TGCGCCAGCAGCCAAGATATAGCCCGGGTCGGGACTGCAACCCAACGATACAATGAGCAGTTCTTC. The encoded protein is CASSQDIARVGTATQRYNEQFF.

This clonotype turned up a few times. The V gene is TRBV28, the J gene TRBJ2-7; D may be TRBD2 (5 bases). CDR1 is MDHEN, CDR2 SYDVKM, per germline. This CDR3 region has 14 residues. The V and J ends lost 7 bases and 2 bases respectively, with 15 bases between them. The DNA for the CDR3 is TGTGCCAGCACCCGCGGCGGAGGCACCTACGAGCAGTACTTC. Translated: CASTRGGGTYEQYF.

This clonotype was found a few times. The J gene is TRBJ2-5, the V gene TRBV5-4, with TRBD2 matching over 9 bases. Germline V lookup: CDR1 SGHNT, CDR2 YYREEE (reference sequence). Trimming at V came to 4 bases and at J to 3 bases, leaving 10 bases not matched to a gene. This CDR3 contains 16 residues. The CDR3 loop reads CASSEGLAGGEETQYF. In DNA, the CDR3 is TGTGCCAGCAGCGAAGGCCTGGCGGGAGGGGAAGAGACCCAGTACTTC.

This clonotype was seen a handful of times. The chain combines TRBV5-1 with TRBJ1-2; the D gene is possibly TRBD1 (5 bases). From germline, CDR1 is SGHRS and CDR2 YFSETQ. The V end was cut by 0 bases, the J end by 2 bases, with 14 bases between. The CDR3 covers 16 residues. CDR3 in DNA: TGCGCCAGCAGCTTGGAGCGGGGCAGTGAGAACTATGGCTACACCTTC. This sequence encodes CASSLERGSENYGYTF.

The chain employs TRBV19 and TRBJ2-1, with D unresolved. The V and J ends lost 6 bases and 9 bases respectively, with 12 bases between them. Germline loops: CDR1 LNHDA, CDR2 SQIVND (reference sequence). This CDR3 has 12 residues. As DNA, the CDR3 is TGTGCCAGTAGCCCCTACTCTAGTGAGCAGTTCTTC. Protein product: CASSPYSSEQFF.

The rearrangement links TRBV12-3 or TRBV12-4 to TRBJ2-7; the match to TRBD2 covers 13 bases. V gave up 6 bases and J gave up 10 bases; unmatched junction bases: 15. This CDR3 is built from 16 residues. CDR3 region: CASSRGLAGVAGLQYF. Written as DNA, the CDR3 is TGTGCCAGCAGCCGAGGACTAGCGGGAGTGGCTGGATTACAGTACTTC.

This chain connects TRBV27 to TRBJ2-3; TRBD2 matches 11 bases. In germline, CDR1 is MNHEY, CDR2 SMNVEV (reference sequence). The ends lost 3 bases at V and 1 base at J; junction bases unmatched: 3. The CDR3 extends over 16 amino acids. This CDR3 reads CASSFVLAGGTDTQYF. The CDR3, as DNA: TGTGCCAGCAGTTTTGTACTAGCGGGAGGCACAGATACGCAGTATTTT.

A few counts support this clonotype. The CDR3: CASSPAGPYNEQFF. In DNA, the CDR3 is TGTGCCAGCAGCCCAGCGGGACCTTACAATGAGCAGTTCTTC. The chain couples TRBV5-4 to TRBJ2-1; 7 bases map to TRBD2. V trimming: 4 bases; J trimming: 4 bases; junction bases outside the gene matches: 5. The CDR3 runs to 14 residues. The germline V gene has CDR1 SGHNT and CDR2 YYREEE (reference sequence). Drawing the rest from reference TRBV5-4 and TRBJ2-1, the complete variable domain is ETGVTQSPTHLIKTRGQQVTLRCSSQSGHNTVSWYQQALGQGPQFIFQYYREEENGRGNFPPRFSGLQFPNYSSELNVNALELDDSALYLCASSPAGPYNEQFFGPGTRLTVL.

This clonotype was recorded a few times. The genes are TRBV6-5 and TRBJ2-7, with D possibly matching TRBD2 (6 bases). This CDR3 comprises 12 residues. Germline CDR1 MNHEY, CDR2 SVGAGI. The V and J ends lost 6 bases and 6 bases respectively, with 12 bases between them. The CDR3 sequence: CASRSTGSEQYF. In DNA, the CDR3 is TGTGCCAGCAGGTCCACCGGGAGCGAGCAGTACTTC.

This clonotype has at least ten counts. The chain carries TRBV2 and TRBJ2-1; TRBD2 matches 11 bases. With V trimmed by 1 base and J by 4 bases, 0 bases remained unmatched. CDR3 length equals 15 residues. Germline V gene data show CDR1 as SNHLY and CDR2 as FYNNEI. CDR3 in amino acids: CASSEGLAGYNEQFF. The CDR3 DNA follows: TGTGCCAGCAGTGAAGGACTAGCGGGGTACAATGAGCAGTTCTTC.

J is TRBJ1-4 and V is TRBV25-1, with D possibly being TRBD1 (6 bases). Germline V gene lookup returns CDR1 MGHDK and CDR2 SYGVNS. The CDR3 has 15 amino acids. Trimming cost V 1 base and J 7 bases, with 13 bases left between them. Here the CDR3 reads CASSELSQGAEKLFF. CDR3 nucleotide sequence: TGTGCCAGCAGTGAATTATCACAGGGTGCTGAAAAACTGTTTTTT.

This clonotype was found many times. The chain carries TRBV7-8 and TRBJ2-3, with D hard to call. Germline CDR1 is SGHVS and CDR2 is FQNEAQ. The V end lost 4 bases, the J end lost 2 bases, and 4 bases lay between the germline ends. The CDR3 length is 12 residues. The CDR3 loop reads CASSSFTDTQYF. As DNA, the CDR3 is TGTGCCAGCAGCTCTTTCACAGATACGCAGTATTTT.

CDR3 sequence reads: CASRIKDDRVNQPQHF. The CDR3 nucleotides read TGTGCCAGCAGGATCAAAGACGACAGGGTTAATCAGCCCCAGCATTTT. The chain carries TRBV27 and TRBJ1-5, with 7 bases matching TRBD1. Germline CDR1 reads MNHEY; CDR2 reads SMNVEV (reference sequence). The CDR3 has 16 amino acids. With V trimmed by 6 bases and J by 4 bases, 12 bases remained unmatched.

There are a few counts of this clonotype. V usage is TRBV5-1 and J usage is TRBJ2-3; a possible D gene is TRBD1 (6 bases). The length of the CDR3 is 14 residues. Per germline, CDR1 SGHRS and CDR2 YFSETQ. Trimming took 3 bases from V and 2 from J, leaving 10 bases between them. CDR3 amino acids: CASSYRQATDTQYF. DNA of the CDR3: TGCGCCAGCAGCTATAGACAGGCCACAGATACGCAGTATTTT.